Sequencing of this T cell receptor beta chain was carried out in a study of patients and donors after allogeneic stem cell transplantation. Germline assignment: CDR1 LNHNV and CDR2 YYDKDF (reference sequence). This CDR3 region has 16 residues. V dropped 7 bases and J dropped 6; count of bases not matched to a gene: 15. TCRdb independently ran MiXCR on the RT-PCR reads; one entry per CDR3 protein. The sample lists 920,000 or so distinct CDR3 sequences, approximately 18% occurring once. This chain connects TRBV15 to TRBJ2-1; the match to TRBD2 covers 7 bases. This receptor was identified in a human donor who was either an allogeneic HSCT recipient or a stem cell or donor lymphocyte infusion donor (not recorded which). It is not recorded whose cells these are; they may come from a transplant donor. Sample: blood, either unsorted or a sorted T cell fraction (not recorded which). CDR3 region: CATKELFWTSSNEQFF. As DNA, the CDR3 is TGTGCCACCAAGGAATTATTTTGGACTAGTAGCAATGAGCAGTTCTTC.